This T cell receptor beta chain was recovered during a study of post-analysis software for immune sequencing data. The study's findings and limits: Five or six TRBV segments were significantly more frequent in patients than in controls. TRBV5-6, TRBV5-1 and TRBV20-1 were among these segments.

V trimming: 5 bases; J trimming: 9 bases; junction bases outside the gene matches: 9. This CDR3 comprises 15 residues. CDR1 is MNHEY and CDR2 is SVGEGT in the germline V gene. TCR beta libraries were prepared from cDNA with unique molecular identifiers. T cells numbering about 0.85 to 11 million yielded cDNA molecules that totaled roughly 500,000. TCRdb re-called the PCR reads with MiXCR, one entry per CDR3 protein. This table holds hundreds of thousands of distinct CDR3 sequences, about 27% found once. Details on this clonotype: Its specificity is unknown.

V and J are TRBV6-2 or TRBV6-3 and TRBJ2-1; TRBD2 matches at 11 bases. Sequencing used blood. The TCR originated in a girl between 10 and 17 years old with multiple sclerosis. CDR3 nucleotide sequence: TGTGCCAGCAGTACGTTAGCGGGAGGGTCTGGTGAGCAGTTCTTC. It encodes CASSTLAGGSGEQFF.